This T cell receptor beta chain was obtained from a study of identical twins' blood T cells. On the study more broadly: Approximately 50 million reads came from approximately twelve libraries, six alpha, six beta.

Sample barcodes were added at both library ends during cDNA synthesis. TCRdb passed the 5' RACE reads through MiXCR, listing each CDR3 protein once. Here the sample spans 400,000 or so distinct CDR3 sequences, about 28% being singletons. Study findings and constraints: Top TCRbeta clonotypes were shared more with twin than unrelated donors.

The ends were cut back, 4 bases at V and 4 bases at J, with 17 bases in the middle. CDR1 SGHDN and CDR2 FVKESK come from the germline V gene. This CDR3 spans 16 amino acids. Of note for this clonotype: Its target is unknown.

The sample consisted of PBMCs. The sequence was collected from a woman aged 18 to 49 in good health. The chain links TRBV14 to TRBJ2-1; tentatively, D is TRBD2 (5 bases). CDR3 sequence reads: CASSPNGGNQYNEQFF. CDR3 nucleotides: TGTGCCAGCAGCCCAAACGGAGGAAATCAGTACAATGAGCAGTTCTTC.